This T cell receptor beta chain was captured by sequencing in a study of blood T cell repertoires in COVID-19. Clones were read by immunoSEQ multiplex PCR, and TCRdb kept only the in-frame ones, dropping some. The sample lists roughly 150,000 clones, 88% occurring once. V shed 6 bases, J shed 1 base, and the junction held 4 bases outside the gene matches. Germline V CDR1 and CDR2: MNHEY, SVGAGI. The CDR3 contains 15 residues. The genes are TRBV6-5 and TRBJ2-2; the match to TRBD1 covers 8 bases. The receptor was isolated from a man between 50 and 59 years old who had recovered from COVID-19. Material: peripheral blood. The CDR3 sequence: CASRIDRGNTGELFF. Written as DNA, the CDR3 is TGTGCCAGCAGGATAGACAGGGGGAACACCGGGGAGCTGTTTTTT.